These 27 T cell receptor beta chains were all obtained from the same sample, sequenced in a study of T cell clusters in autoimmune cytopenias. TRB rearrangements were amplified by touch-down multiplex PCR with mixed TRB-A/B primers. Using the multiplex PCR reads, TCRdb records one entry per CDR3 protein without DNA. The sample's table shows 2,000 or so distinct CDR3 sequences. Some 39,000 genome equivalents of blood DNA were amplified for TRB. The sample was peripheral blood. All receptors come from a human donor with an autoimmune cytopenia or autoimmune hepatitis (not recorded which).

The chain carries TRBV27 and TRBJ2-3; TCRdb's D gene call, TRBD1, goes unchecked for lack of DNA. In germline, CDR1 is MNHEY, CDR2 SMNVEV (reference sequence). This CDR3 region has 13 residues. The CDR3 protein is CATRSGRADTQYF.

V gene TRBV4-2 combines with J gene TRBJ1-2; the TRBD1 assignment by TCRdb is unverifiable without DNA. The germline gives CDR1 LGHNA, CDR2 YNFKEQ. The CDR3 runs 12 residues. The CDR3 here is CASSHETGPYTF.

By frequency, this clonotype is medium-sized (0.01 to 0.1%). The chain employs TRBV30 and TRBJ2-7; TCRdb designates TRBD2, a call that cannot be tested without DNA. This CDR3 is 13 amino acids long. Germline CDR1 reads GTSNPN; CDR2 reads SVGIG (reference sequence). The CDR3: CAWGTLSSYEQYF.

Its frequency marks this clonotype as medium-sized (0.01 to 0.1%). V usage is TRBV29-1 and J usage is TRBJ1-2; TCRdb designates TRBD1, a call that cannot be tested without DNA. The germline V gene has CDR1 SQVTM and CDR2 ANQGSEA. The CDR3 covers 13 residues. The CDR3 spells CSVSVRGNYGYTF.

By frequency, this clonotype is medium-sized. This chain connects TRBV6-1 to TRBJ2-6; lacking DNA, the TRBD1 call made by TCRdb goes unchecked. Germline-derived CDR1 and CDR2 are MNHNS and SASEGT. CDR3 size: 17 residues. This CDR3 reads CASSEAGGGTGANVLTF.

The V and J genes are TRBV5-5 and TRBJ2-7; the D call of TRBD1 rests on TCRdb alone, since no DNA is present to check it. Germline V gene data show CDR1 as SGHKS and CDR2 as YYEKEE (reference sequence). This CDR3 has 17 residues. The CDR3 is CASSFPPMGVHLYEQYF. The variable domain in full, completed from reference TRBV5-5 and TRBJ2-7, reads DAGVTQSPTHLIKTRGQQVTLRCSPISGHKSVSWYQQVLGQGPQFIFQYYEKEERGRGNFPDRFSARQFPNYSSELNVNALLLGDSALYLCASSFPPMGVHLYEQYFGPGTRLTVT.

V usage is TRBV27 and J usage is TRBJ2-1; the TRBD2 assignment by TCRdb is unverifiable without DNA. The CDR3 is made up of 22 amino acids. Germline CDR1 is MNHEY and CDR2 is SMNVEV (reference sequence). The CDR3 spells CASSRGRGHFSGLAALRDEQFF.

The chain couples TRBV5-4 to TRBJ2-2; TCRdb indicates TRBD1, and absent DNA this call remains unverified. The CDR3 length is 16 residues. The germline CDR1 and CDR2 sequences are SGHNT and YYREEE (reference sequence). The CDR3 region is CASNLSNRAGTGELFF.

Judged by frequency, this clonotype is medium-sized (0.01 to 0.1%). V is TRBV7-9 and J is TRBJ2-5; there is no DNA to check the TCRdb D call of TRBD2. The CDR3 length is 16 residues. Germline V gene data show CDR1 as SEHNR and CDR2 as FQNEAQ (reference sequence). The CDR3 loop reads CASSFEHSARPETQYF.

V and J are TRBV7-2 and TRBJ1-2. Per the germline V gene, CDR1 is SGHTA and CDR2 is FQGNSA. The CDR3 is 15 residues long. This CDR3 is CASSSKSVNWRGYTF.

V is TRBV12-5 and J is TRBJ2-6; TCRdb indicates TRBD1, and absent DNA this call remains unverified. CDR3 length equals 16 residues. Germline V lookup: CDR1 LGHNT, CDR2 FRNRAP. This chain's CDR3 is CASGSTQGTGANVLTF.

The rearrangement joins TRBV20-1 to TRBJ1-5; there is no DNA to check the TCRdb D call of TRBD1. CDR1 is DFQATT and CDR2 is SNEGSKA in the germline V gene (reference sequence). The CDR3 sequence is 14 residues long. CDR3 protein: CSARDDRSNQPQHF.

This chain links TRBV20-1 with TRBJ1-6; TCRdb selects TRBD1, and the lack of DNA leaves this call unchecked. CDR1 and CDR2 from the germline V gene are DFQATT and SNEGSKA (reference sequence). The CDR3 has 15 residues. This CDR3 reads CSARATGTDNSPLHF.

The chain couples TRBV5-1 to TRBJ1-2; TCRdb's D call of TRBD1 is untestable without DNA. The CDR3 loop spans 15 amino acids. Germline CDR1 and CDR2: SGHRS and YFSETQ. Here the CDR3 reads CASSPNREANYGYTF.

In terms of frequency, this clonotype is medium-sized. The rearrangement uses TRBV13 and TRBJ1-3; TCRdb outputs TRBD1, but without DNA this stays unchecked. The germline V gene has CDR1 PRHDT and CDR2 FYEKMQ (reference sequence). The CDR3 runs 16 residues. CDR3 amino acids: CASSFDPGARGNTIYF. Filled out from reference TRBV13 and TRBJ1-3, the complete variable domain reads AAGVIQSPRHLIKEKRETATLKCYPIPRHDTVYWYQQGPGQDPQFLISFYEKMQSDKGSIPDRFSAQQFSDYHSELNMSSLELGDSALYFCASSFDPGARGNTIYFGEGSWLTVV.

The chain has TRBV27 and TRBJ2-4; TCRdb's D call, TRBD2, is unchecked because there is no DNA. Germline V gene sequence: CDR1 MNHEY, CDR2 SMNVEV (reference sequence). The CDR3 has 16 residues. The CDR3 spells CASSEGLAKDKNIQYF.

The V and J genes are TRBV10-3 and TRBJ2-3. CDR3 length equals 14 residues. Per the germline V gene, CDR1 is ENHRY and CDR2 is SYGVKD. The chain's CDR3 is CAISEFTAIDTQYF.

This clonotype registers medium-sized by frequency. The chain has TRBV30 and TRBJ2-7; no DNA is available, so the TRBD2 call from TCRdb remains unchecked. The CDR3 extends over 15 amino acids. Germline CDR1 GTSNPN, CDR2 SVGIG (reference sequence). CDR3 region: CAWSVSSGRKYEQYF.

The chain links TRBV7-9 to TRBJ2-5; TCRdb gives TRBD1 as the D gene, but with no DNA this cannot be confirmed. The CDR3 is made up of 12 amino acids. From germline, CDR1 is SEHNR and CDR2 FQNEAQ (reference sequence). CDR3 protein: CASRSGQGTQYF.

Considering frequency, this clonotype is medium-sized. The rearrangement joins TRBV18 to TRBJ1-4. There are 13 residues in the CDR3. The germline CDR1 and CDR2 sequences are KGHSH and LQKENI. The CDR3 protein is CASSPPDREKLFF.

The CDR3 spells CASSQVDSRRPPLYEQYF. The V gene is TRBV4-3, the J gene TRBJ2-7; there is no DNA to check the TCRdb D call of TRBD1. Germline CDR1 and CDR2: LGHNA and YSLEER. The CDR3 loop spans 18 amino acids.

This chain uses TRBV20-1 with TRBJ1-6; absent DNA, TCRdb's TRBD1 call cannot be checked. The CDR3 spans 13 residues. The germline V gene has CDR1 DFQATT and CDR2 SNEGSKA (reference sequence). CDR3 region: CSAPYRGDSPLHF.

In terms of frequency, this clonotype is medium-sized (0.01 to 0.1%). The chain couples TRBV6-5 to TRBJ1-1; TCRdb's D call, TRBD1, is unchecked because there is no DNA. Per the germline V gene, CDR1 is MNHEY and CDR2 is SVGAGI. This CDR3 spans 18 amino acids. The CDR3 loop is CASSLSPQRNRINTEAFF.

This clonotype is medium-sized (0.01 to 0.1%) by frequency. The V call is TRBV30, the J call TRBJ2-1; TCRdb's D call of TRBD2 is untestable without DNA. The CDR3 length is 16 residues. Per the germline V gene, CDR1 is GTSNPN and CDR2 is SVGIG (reference sequence). The chain's CDR3 is CAWRVSGRGSYNEQFF.

V gene TRBV6-5 combines with J gene TRBJ1-5; TCRdb's D call of TRBD1 is untestable without DNA. The V gene's germline CDR1 is MNHEY and CDR2 SVGAGI. CDR3 length: 14 amino acids. CDR3 in amino acids: CASSRDRDNQPQHF.

The chain employs TRBV18 and TRBJ1-1; there is no DNA to check the TCRdb D call of TRBD1. CDR1 and CDR2 (germline): KGHSH, LQKENI. The CDR3 sequence is 15 residues long. CDR3 amino acids: CASSRGQGLNTEAFF.

The V and J genes are TRBV12-3 or TRBV12-4 and TRBJ1-1; the TCRdb D gene call, TRBD1, has no DNA to confirm it. The CDR3 runs 15 residues. CDR3 residues: CASSSPGTANTEAFF.